Shown below are 12 T cell receptor beta chains from a single sample sequenced in a study of a mutant IDH1 vaccine in newly diagnosed glioma (dated by TCRdb to the early 2020s). According to the study, the label for this sample's time point signals: week 47, end of study. Every vaccine dose consisted of 300 ug of a 20-mer mutant IDH1 peptide in Montanide, administered subcutaneously together with topical imiquimod. To prepare the library, the immunoSEQ multiplex PCR assay was applied. TCRdb limited this immuneACCESS table to in-frame rearrangements with V and J called. A share of clones is missing; checked studies link under half to unresolved V genes, and the rest is unexplained. This sample comprises about 62,000 clones, around 83% of them detected only once. The ten largest account for 3.8% of the sample. These receptors have no known antigen. Sample: PBMCs, taken from a glioma patient whose treatment included an IDH1 peptide vaccine. The receptor source for this set is a man aged 25 to 40 with glioma.

CDR3 amino acids: CASSLARQGETQYF. CDR3 bases: TGTGCCAGCAGCTTAGCTAGACAGGGAGAGACCCAGTACTTC. This sequence joins TRBV7-9 and TRBJ2-5, with TRBD1 matching 7 bases. The CDR3 loop spans 14 amino acids. Germline V gene lookup returns CDR1 SEHNR and CDR2 FQNEAQ (reference sequence). Trimming at V came to 0 bases and at J to 4 bases, leaving 2 bases not matched to a gene.

This clone appeared a single time. The rearrangement uses TRBV27 and TRBJ1-6; TRBD1 agrees at 8 bases. Losses at the gene ends were 6 bases for V and 7 bases for J; bases not matched to a gene: 8. Germline values: CDR1 MNHEY, CDR2 SMNVEV (reference sequence). The CDR3 is 15 residues long. The DNA of the CDR3 is TGTGCCAGCAGCAAACTCCCAGGGGGCAATTCACCCCTCCACTTT. Its translation: CASSKLPGGNSPLHF.

This clone was seen just once. The chain carries TRBV11-2 and TRBJ2-5; D may be TRBD2 (6 bases). The CDR3 loop spans 15 amino acids. V was clipped by 5 bases and J by 4 bases, with 17 bases between them. The germline V gene encodes CDR1 SGHAT and CDR2 FQNNGV. The CDR3 reads CASSPVWRARETQYF. In nucleotides, the CDR3 is TGTGCCAGCAGCCCCGTGTGGAGGGCTCGAGAGACCCAGTACTTC.

V gene TRBV27 combines with J gene TRBJ1-1, with D unresolved. The CDR3 runs to 13 residues. The V gene's germline CDR1 is MNHEY and CDR2 SMNVEV (reference sequence). Trimming shortened V by 4 bases and J by 0 bases, and 6 bases separated the two germline ends. CDR3 coding DNA: TGTGCCAGCAGTTACAACATGAACACTGAAGCTTTCTTT. Translating it yields CASSYNMNTEAFF.

This clone has just one count. The rearrangement links TRBV30 to TRBJ2-2; TRBD1 agrees at 7 bases. Per germline, CDR1 GTSNPN and CDR2 SVGIG (reference sequence). With V trimmed by 5 bases and J by 4 bases, 7 bases remained unmatched. The length of the CDR3 is 14 residues. In nucleotides, the CDR3 is TGTGCCTGGGAAAAGGGGGCCGGCACCGGGGAGCTGTTTTTT. This translates into CAWEKGAGTGELFF.

This clone was recorded once. CDR3: CASSTNGQGKTNTEAFF. CDR3 nucleotide sequence: TGTGCCAGCAGCACTAACGGACAGGGGAAAACGAACACTGAAGCTTTCTTT. The chain uses TRBV11-2 and TRBJ1-1, with 9 positions matching TRBD1. With V trimmed by 5 bases and J by 1 base, 11 bases remained unmatched. CDR3 length: 17 amino acids. Per germline, CDR1 SGHAT and CDR2 FQNNGV. Using reference TRBV11-2 and TRBJ1-1 for the parts outside the CDR3, the full variable domain is EAGVAQSPRYKIIEKRQSVAFWCNPISGHATLYWYQQILGQGPKLLIQFQNNGVVDDSQLPKDRFSAERLKGVDSTLKIQPAKLEDSAVYLCASSTNGQGKTNTEAFFGQGTRLTVV.

This rearrangement joins TRBV10-2 to TRBJ2-5; D unresolved. Trimming removed 5 bases from V and 5 bases from J, with 6 bases in between. The CDR3 is made up of 11 amino acids. Looked up from germline, CDR1 is WSHSY and CDR2 is SAAADI. CDR3 nucleotides: TGCGCCAGCAGTTTTCAGGAGACCCAGTACTTC. This gives the protein CASSFQETQYF.

The V call is TRBV19, the J call TRBJ2-1; 7 bases match TRBD1. The CDR3 is made up of 15 amino acids. V was pared by 8 bases and J by 7 bases, with 14 bases of the junction left unmatched. Germline values: CDR1 LNHDA, CDR2 SQIVND (reference sequence). CDR3 sequence (DNA): TGTGCCAGTTCAGAGGGGGCGACGATTCGGAATGAGCAGTTCTTC. Its protein is CASSEGATIRNEQFF. Based on the CDR3 plus reference TRBV19 and TRBJ2-1, the full variable domain is DGGITQSPKYLFRKEGQNVTLSCEQNLNHDAMYWYRQDPGQGLRLIYYSQIVNDFQKGDIAEGYSVSREKKESFPLTVTSAQKNPTAFYLCASSEGATIRNEQFFGPGTRLTVL.

This sequence joins TRBV7-6 and TRBJ1-1; D ambiguous. Trimming cost V 4 bases and J 1 base, with 13 bases left between them. CDR1 and CDR2 from the germline V gene are SGHVS and FNYEAQ. The CDR3 loop spans 15 amino acids. The CDR3: CASSSTSYKNTEAFF. CDR3 bases: TGTGCCAGCAGCTCCACCTCCTATAAGAACACTGAAGCTTTCTTT.

This clone was seen only a few times. The rearrangement uses TRBV7-9 and TRBJ1-6; tentative D call: TRBD1 (5 bases). Trimming cost V 5 bases and J 15 bases, with 17 bases left between them. Germline assignment: CDR1 SEHNR and CDR2 FQNEAQ (reference sequence). This CDR3 spans 13 amino acids. CDR3: CASSNAPQDILHF. The CDR3 DNA follows: TGTGCCAGCAGCAATGCCCCCCAGGACATCCTCCACTTT.

The chain uses TRBV7-9 and TRBJ2-3, with 9 positions matching TRBD1. The CDR3 sequence is 15 residues long. Trimming at V came to 5 bases and at J to 3 bases, leaving 6 bases not matched to a gene. In germline, CDR1 is SEHNR, CDR2 FQNEAQ (reference sequence). CDR3 sequence reads: CASSLTGQGTDTQYF. As DNA, the CDR3 is TGTGCCAGCAGCCTCACGGGACAGGGTACAGATACGCAGTATTTT.

The V and J genes are TRBV7-2 and TRBJ1-3, with TRBD1 matching 9 bases. V lost 7 bases and J lost 0; bases outside the gene matches: 1. This CDR3 is built from 14 residues. Germline lookup yields CDR1 SGHTA and CDR2 FQGNSA. The CDR3 DNA sequence: TGTGCCAGCAAGACAGGGGGCTCTGGAAACACCATATATTTT. This gives the protein CASKTGGSGNTIYF.